This TCR beta chain was recorded in a study of CD8 T cells in Susac syndrome (dated by TCRdb to the late 2010s). General notes on the study: Among the sequenced Susac syndrome patients, 5 or 6 had clinically active disease and about 8 were in clinical remission. At blood withdrawal, Susac syndrome patients were therapy-naive, treated with corticosteroids (with IVIg additionally given to some), or treated with IVIg alone. Repertoire sequencing was used to test whether CD8+ T cell activation and differentiation in Susac syndrome was antigen driven.

Including the terminal cysteine and phenylalanine, the CDR3 comprises 12 residues. Solely the CDR3 DNA is kept, with 36 bases framed from the first base. Sequences SGDLS (CDR1) and YYNGEE (CDR2) are obtained from the germline V gene. V is cut by 0 bases and J by 8 bases, and the space between the germline ends is 6 bases. Findings and caveats that apply to the study as a whole: The CD4+ T cell repertoire of patients with Susac syndrome showed no detectable clonal expansion. The TCR sequencing and HLA analysis was acknowledged to have included a relatively small number of individuals.

Peripheral blood CD8+ and CD4+ T cells from healthy donors, Susac syndrome patients and multiple sclerosis patients were profiled using high-throughput TCR beta sequencing. Susac syndrome patients met recently defined diagnostic criteria for definite or probable disease. Bulk CD8+ and CD4+ T cells were purified magnetically by negative isolation, whereas CD8+ TEMRA cells were enriched by FACS. Blood was drawn into EDTA tubes, processed within 24 hours, and PBMCs were isolated by density gradient centrifugation. PBMCs intended for TCR sequencing were cryopreserved in liquid nitrogen and were subsequently thawed in a 37 degrees C water bath. A purity of at least 90% was achieved for sorted or isolated CD4+, CD8+ and CD8+ TEMRA cells. RNA was extracted using the RNeasy kit, and roughly 0.5 to 1 microgram was reverse transcribed with random hexamers. TCR beta CDR3 regions were amplified with the immunoSEQ multiplex PCR assay covering 54 Vbeta and 13 Jbeta segments. To correct PCR amplification bias, a synthetic template baseline was used for both primer optimization and computational correction. Per the authors' processing: Reads were annotated to V, D and J genes per IMGT and analyzed with immunoSEQ Analyzer, keeping only productive sequences. Clonality was computed as one minus Shannon entropy normalized by log2 of the number of productive unique sequences. Public and private clones were assessed among the 100 most prevalent clones of each patient and control. Susac-specific clones were defined as absent from healthy and MS cohorts, 850 to 1,300 published viral clones and other ImmuneACCESS disease sequences. TCRdb reworked the public reads: Q25 trimming with fastp, MiXCR clone assembly, productive beta chains retained. Each entry merges the rows of one CDR3 protein and shows their most common DNA and genes. TCRdb, not the authors, supplied the V and J calls. Within this sample are under 200,000 distinct CDR3 sequences, with approximately 94% of them counted one time only. The top ten clonotypes cover 0.12% of the sample.

Of note for this clonotype: Its antigen remains unidentified. No much larger clonotype is one base removed from it; base qualities were not supplied.

The sample was CD4+ T cells from PBMCs. The TCR was taken from a human donor with Susac syndrome. Recombination linked TRBV9 to TRBJ2-1, with the identity of the D gene unclear. The CDR3 sequence is CASSVGAYEQFF. The nucleotide sequence is TGTGCCAGCAGCGTAGGGGCCTATGAGCAGTTCTTC.